Each of the 5 T cell receptor beta chains below was sequenced from the same sample in a study of OX40 agonist ivuxolimab in advanced cancers. Measured with immunoSEQ multiplex PCR; TCRdb has only the in-frame clones, and not every one. This table has about 61,000 clones, less than 90% appearing once. Sequenced material: CD4+ or CD8+ T cells sorted from blood, taken in a trial of the OX40 agonist ivuxolimab. The receptors were gathered from an adult with an advanced solid tumor such as melanoma, head and neck, liver or kidney cancer.

This clone was detected once. This chain connects TRBV7-3 to TRBJ2-3; 12 nucleotides agree with TRBD2. With V trimmed by 5 bases and J by 0 bases, 3 bases remained unmatched. Germline V gives CDR1 SGHTA, CDR2 FQGTGA. The CDR3 runs to 16 residues. The CDR3 reads CASSPGLAGSTDTQYF. The CDR3 nucleotides read TGTGCCAGCAGCCCAGGACTAGCGGGGAGCACAGATACGCAGTATTTT.

The rearrangement joins TRBV7-8 to TRBJ1-2; the D gene is possibly TRBD1 (6 bases). The CDR3 is 19 residues long. Trimming removed 2 bases at V and 3 bases at J, with 25 bases between. CDR1 is SGHVS and CDR2 is FQNEAQ in the germline V gene. This CDR3 reads CASSLRGMTGARTYYGYTF. The CDR3 DNA sequence: TGTGCCAGCAGCTTAAGGGGAATGACGGGGGCGCGGACTTACTATGGCTACACCTTC. Based on the CDR3 plus reference TRBV7-8 and TRBJ1-2, the full variable domain is GAGVSQSPRYKVAKRGQDVALRCDPISGHVSLFWYQQALGQGPEFLTYFQNEAQLDKSGLPSDRFFAERPEGSVSTLKIQRTQQEDSAVYLCASSLRGMTGARTYYGYTFGSGTRLTVV.

This chain links TRBV4-1 with TRBJ2-2; D unresolved. The CDR3 runs to 12 residues. Trimming shortened V by 6 bases and J by 5 bases, and 7 bases separated the two germline ends. Germline CDR1 and CDR2: MGHRA and YSYEKL. The DNA for the CDR3 is TGCGCCAGCAGGGTTTGGACCGGGGAGCTGTTTTTT. Residues: CASRVWTGELFF.

This sequence joins TRBV27 and TRBJ1-2; 8 bases are shared with TRBD1. CDR3 length: 15 amino acids. The V segment lost 6 bases and the J segment 4 bases; nucleotides outside the gene matches: 10. Germline V gene data show CDR1 as MNHEY and CDR2 as SMNVEV (reference sequence). The CDR3 DNA sequence: TGTGCCAGCAGGACAACAGGGGGGCGTGTCTATGGCTACACCTTC. It specifies CASRTTGGRVYGYTF.

The chain recombines TRBV10-3 with TRBJ2-2; 7 bases fit TRBD1. After removal of 4 bases from V and 3 bases from J, the junction contained 5 bases not matched to a gene. CDR1 and CDR2 from the germline V gene are ENHRY and SYGVKD. The CDR3 is 15 amino acids. As DNA, the CDR3 is TGTGCCATCAGTGTGGACAGGACTTACACCGGGGAGCTGTTTTTT. Translated: CAISVDRTYTGELFF.